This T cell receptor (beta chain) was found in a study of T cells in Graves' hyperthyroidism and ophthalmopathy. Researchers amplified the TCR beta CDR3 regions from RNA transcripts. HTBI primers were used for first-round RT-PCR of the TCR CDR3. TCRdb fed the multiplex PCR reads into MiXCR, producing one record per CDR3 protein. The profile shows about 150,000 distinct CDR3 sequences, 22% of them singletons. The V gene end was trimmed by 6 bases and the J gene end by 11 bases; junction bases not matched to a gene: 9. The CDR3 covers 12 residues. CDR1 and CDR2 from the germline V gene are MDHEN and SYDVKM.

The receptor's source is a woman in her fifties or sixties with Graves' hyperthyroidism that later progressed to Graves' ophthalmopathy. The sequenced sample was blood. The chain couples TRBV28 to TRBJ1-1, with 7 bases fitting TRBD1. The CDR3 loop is CASRSLTGIAFF. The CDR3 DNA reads TGTGCCAGCAGGTCTTTGACAGGGATCGCTTTCTTT.